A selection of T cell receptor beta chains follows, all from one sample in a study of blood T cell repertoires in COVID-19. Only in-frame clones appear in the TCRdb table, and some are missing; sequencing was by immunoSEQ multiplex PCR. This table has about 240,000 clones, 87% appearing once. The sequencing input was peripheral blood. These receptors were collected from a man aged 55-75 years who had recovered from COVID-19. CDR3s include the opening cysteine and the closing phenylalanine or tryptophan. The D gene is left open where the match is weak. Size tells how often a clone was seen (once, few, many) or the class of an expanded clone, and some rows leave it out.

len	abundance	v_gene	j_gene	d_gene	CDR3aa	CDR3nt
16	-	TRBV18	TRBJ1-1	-	CASSRTISQPNTEAFF	TGTGCCAGCTCTCGAACCATCTCACAGCCCAACACTGAAGCTTTCTTT
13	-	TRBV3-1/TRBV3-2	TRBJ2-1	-	CASSHLSLNEQFF	TGTGCCAGCAGCCACCTGAGTCTCAATGAGCAGTTCTTC
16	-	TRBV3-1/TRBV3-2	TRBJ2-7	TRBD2	CASSQDLWASGLEQYF	TGTGCCAGCAGCCAAGATCTTTGGGCTAGCGGCCTCGAGCAGTACTTC
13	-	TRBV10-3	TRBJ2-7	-	CAINRDTGYEQYF	TGTGCCATCAACCGGGACACAGGCTACGAGCAGTACTTC
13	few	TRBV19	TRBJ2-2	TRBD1	CASRPRDRGELFF	TGTGCCAGCCGACCTCGGGACAGAGGGGAGCTGTTTTTT
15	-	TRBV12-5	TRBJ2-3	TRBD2	CASASSSGGLDTQYF	TGTGCTAGTGCCTCCTCTAGCGGGGGGCTGGATACGCAGTATTTT
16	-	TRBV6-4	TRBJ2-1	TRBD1	CASSDLRQGKSNEQFF	TGTGCCAGCAGTGACTTAAGACAGGGGAAGAGCAATGAGCAGTTCTTC
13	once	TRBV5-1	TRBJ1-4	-	CASSRGTNEKLFF	TGCGCCAGCAGCAGGGGCACTAATGAAAAACTGTTTTTT
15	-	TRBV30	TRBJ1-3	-	CAWSARGLVGNTIYF	TGTGCCTGGAGTGCCCGGGGACTTGTGGGAAACACCATATATTTT
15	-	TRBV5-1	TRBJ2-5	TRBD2	CASLDSGGGIETQYF	TGCGCCAGCCTCGACAGCGGCGGGGGAATAGAGACCCAGTACTTC
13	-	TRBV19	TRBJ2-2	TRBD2	CASSKRGTGELFF	TGTGCCAGTAGTAAGCGGGGCACCGGGGAGCTGTTTTTT
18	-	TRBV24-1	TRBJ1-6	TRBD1	CATPIPGQGRLNNSPLHF	TGTGCCACTCCTATTCCGGGACAGGGGAGATTGAATAATTCACCCCTCCACTTT
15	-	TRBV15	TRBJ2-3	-	CATSRPSARADTQYF	TGTGCCACCAGCAGACCTAGCGCCCGGGCAGATACGCAGTATTTT
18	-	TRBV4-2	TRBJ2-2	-	CASSQERRGSFNTGELFF	TGTGCCAGCAGCCAAGAGAGGAGGGGAAGCTTCAACACCGGGGAGCTGTTTTTT
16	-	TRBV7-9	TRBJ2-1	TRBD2	CASSLVPGGHYNEQFF	TGTGCCAGCAGCTTAGTTCCGGGAGGCCACTACAATGAGCAGTTCTTC
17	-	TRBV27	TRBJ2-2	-	CASSFVRTRMDTGELFF	TGTGCCAGCAGTTTTGTCAGGACAAGGATGGACACCGGGGAGCTGTTTTTT
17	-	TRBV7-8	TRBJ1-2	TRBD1	CASSSYHGQGASYGYTF	TGTGCCAGCAGCTCGTATCACGGACAGGGGGCTAGTTATGGCTACACCTTC
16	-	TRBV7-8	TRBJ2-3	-	CASSLVPGETSYTQYF	TGTGCCAGCAGCTTAGTTCCGGGGGAGACCTCGTATACGCAGTATTTT
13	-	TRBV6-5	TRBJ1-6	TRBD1	CATPGQLNSPLHF	TGTGCCACCCCGGGACAGCTTAATTCACCCCTCCACTTT
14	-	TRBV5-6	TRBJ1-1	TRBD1	CASRVTGRDTEAFF	TGTGCCAGCAGGGTGACAGGGCGTGACACTGAAGCTTTCTTT
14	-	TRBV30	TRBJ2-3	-	CAWSSKTWTDTQYF	TGTGCCTGGAGTTCGAAAACTTGGACAGATACGCAGTATTTT
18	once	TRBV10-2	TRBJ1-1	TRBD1	CASSLGRDRVLLNTEAFF	TGCGCCAGCAGTCTAGGCCGGGACAGGGTACTCTTGAACACTGAAGCTTTCTTT
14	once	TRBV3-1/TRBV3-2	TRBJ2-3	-	CASSQGSGADTQYF	TGTGCCAGCAGCCAAGGGTCCGGAGCAGATACGCAGTATTTT
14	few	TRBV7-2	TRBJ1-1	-	CASMYNSMNTEAFF	TGTGCCAGCATGTATAACAGCATGAACACTGAAGCTTTCTTT
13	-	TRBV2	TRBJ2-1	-	CASSESHSNEQFF	TGTGCCAGCAGTGAGTCTCACAGCAATGAGCAGTTCTTC
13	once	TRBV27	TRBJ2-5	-	CASGLLAGETQYF	TGTGCCAGCGGGCTACTAGCTGGGGAGACCCAGTACTTC
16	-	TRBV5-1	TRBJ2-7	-	CASTRGGEGVRNEQYF	TGCGCCAGCACCCGAGGAGGTGAGGGGGTGCGAAACGAGCAGTACTTC
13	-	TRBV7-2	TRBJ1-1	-	CASSFGRNTEAFF	TGTGCCAGCAGCTTCGGGAGGAACACTGAAGCTTTCTTT
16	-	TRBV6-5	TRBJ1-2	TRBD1	CASSYPPGQGNYGYTF	TGTGCCAGCAGTTACCCCCCGGGACAGGGGAACTATGGCTACACCTTC
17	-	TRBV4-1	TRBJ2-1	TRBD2	CASSFTSGGAYQDEQFF	TGCGCCAGCAGCTTCACTAGCGGGGGGGCGTATCAGGATGAGCAGTTCTTC
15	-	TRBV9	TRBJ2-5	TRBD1	CASSVGTGWSETQYF	TGTGCCAGCAGCGTAGGGACAGGTTGGTCAGAGACCCAGTACTTC
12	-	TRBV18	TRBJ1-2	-	CASSLETVGYTF	TGTGCCAGCTCACTCGAGACAGTCGGCTACACCTTC
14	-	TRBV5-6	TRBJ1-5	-	CASSLRGSNQPQHF	TGTGCCAGCAGCTTGCGAGGGAGCAATCAGCCCCAGCATTTT
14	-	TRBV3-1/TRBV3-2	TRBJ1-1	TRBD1	CASSQVKGAAEAFF	TGTGCCAGCAGCCAAGTAAAGGGGGCTGCTGAAGCTTTCTTT
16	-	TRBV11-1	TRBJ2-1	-	CASSVWWSRSYNEQFF	TGTGCCAGCAGCGTCTGGTGGTCGCGAAGCTACAATGAGCAGTTCTTC
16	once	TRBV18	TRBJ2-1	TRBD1	CASSPSAGGYDNEQFF	TGTGCCAGCTCACCAAGTGCAGGGGGATATGACAATGAGCAGTTCTTC
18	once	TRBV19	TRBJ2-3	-	CASSPRYTQGASTDTQYF	TGTGCCAGTAGTCCCCGTTACACACAGGGTGCAAGCACAGATACGCAGTATTTT
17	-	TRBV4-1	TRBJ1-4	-	CASSQTTGGSTNEKLFF	TGCGCCAGCAGCCAAACAACGGGGGGGTCAACTAATGAAAAACTGTTTTTT
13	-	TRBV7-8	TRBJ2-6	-	CASSLGGTSLLTF	TGTGCCAGCAGCTTAGGGGGGACAAGCCTCCTGACTTTC
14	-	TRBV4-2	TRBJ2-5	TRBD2	CASSQRLAQETQYF	TGTGCCAGCAGCCAGCGACTAGCACAAGAGACCCAGTACTTC
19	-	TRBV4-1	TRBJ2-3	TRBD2	CASSPTRFSGVLFSNTQYF	TGCGCCAGCAGCCCCACCCGTTTTAGCGGGGTCCTCTTCTCTAATACGCAGTATTTT
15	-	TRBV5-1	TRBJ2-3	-	CASSPEGDSTDTQYF	TGCGCCAGCAGCCCGGAAGGGGATAGCACAGATACGCAGTATTTT
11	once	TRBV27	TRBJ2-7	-	CASLRGDEQYF	TGTGCCAGCCTCAGGGGGGACGAGCAGTACTTC
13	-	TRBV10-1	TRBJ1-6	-	CATSPSEGSPLHF	TGCGCCACCTCGCCGAGTGAGGGTTCACCCCTCCACTTT
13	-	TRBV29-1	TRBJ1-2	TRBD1	CSVRTGGYYGYTF	TGCAGCGTTAGGACAGGGGGTTACTATGGCTACACCTTC
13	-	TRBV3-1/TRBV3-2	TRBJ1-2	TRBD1	CASSQWPGGGYTF	TGTGCCAGCAGCCAATGGCCAGGGGGTGGCTACACCTTC
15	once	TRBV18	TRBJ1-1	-	CASRRNQGWDTEAFF	TGTGCCAGCCGGCGTAATCAGGGATGGGACACTGAAGCTTTCTTT
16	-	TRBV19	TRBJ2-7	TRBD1	CASSISGTGSVGEQYF	TGTGCCAGTAGTATTTCCGGGACAGGGTCGGTGGGGGAGCAGTACTTC
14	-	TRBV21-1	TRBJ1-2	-	CASSKGNRAHGYTF	TGTGCCAGCAGCAAAGGTAACAGGGCGCATGGCTACACCTTC
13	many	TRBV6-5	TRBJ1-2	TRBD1	CASTGQATYGYTF	TGTGCCAGCACGGGACAGGCTACCTATGGCTACACCTTC
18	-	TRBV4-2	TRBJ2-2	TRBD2	CASSQGVSGTRRPGELFF	TGTGCCAGCAGCCAAGGGGTTAGCGGGACTCGACGCCCCGGGGAGCTGTTTTTT